The clone carrying this T cell receptor beta chain was recorded a few times. Its antigen is still unknown. The data belong to a study of human T cells and chemical hapten exposure. CDR3 length: 15 residues. CDR1 and CDR2 (germline): LGHNA, YSLEER. The J segment lost 5 bases and the V segment lost 2 bases, leaving 2 bases of the junction unmatched. It was from unfractionated whole blood that total RNA was extracted. Overall study results and limits: Sensitizing to DPC left TCRs with a frequency above 1 in 1000 unaltered.

Library construction involved attaching unique molecular identifiers to individual cDNA molecules, which allowed quantitative, reproducible TCR counting. Per the original data handling: Counting gave a median of about 89,000 TCRs per sample, with values ranging from about 23,224 to 690,600. MiXCR was run by TCRdb on the 5' RACE reads, yielding one entry per CDR3 protein. What appears here as the V and J calls and clone size reflects TCRdb's work, not the paper's. The repertoire holds 65,000 to 90,000 distinct CDR3 sequences, with 15% to 20% as singletons. The genes are TRBV4-3 and TRBJ2-1; 11 nucleotides line up with TRBD2. This receptor was identified in a female donor in good health. The CDR3 loop reads CASSQIAGGHNEQFF. CDR3 sequence (DNA): TGCGCCAGCAGCCAAATAGCGGGGGGGCACAATGAGCAGTTCTTC.